This TCR beta chain comes out of a study of TIL therapy for anti-PD-1-resistant metastatic lung cancer. Across the whole study: Tumors were harvested before any PD-1/PD-L1 blockade.

The libraries were made with immunoSEQ v3. Sequenced by immunoSEQ multiplex PCR; TCRdb stores in-frame clones only, minus some. The repertoire consists of 20,000 to 25,000 clones, with just over 70% occurring once and the leading ten covering approximately 2%. In germline, CDR1 is SNHLY, CDR2 FYNNEI. V dropped 6 bases and J dropped 0 bases, with 4 bases sitting between them. This CDR3 is 12 amino acids long. Time point indicated: pre-treatment sample, taken before nivolumab and TIL therapy. This receptor was identified in a person aged 25 to 80 with non-small cell lung cancer. The sequencing here drew on blood, taken at baseline. V gene TRBV2 combines with J gene TRBJ2-3; D not certain. In DNA, the CDR3 is TGTGCCAGCAGGAGGAGCACAGATACGCAGTATTTT. Protein sequence: CASRRSTDTQYF.